This T cell receptor beta chain stems from a study of T-cell memory formation after mild COVID-19. Study overall: Most TCR clusters belonged to a single donor.

Study findings and constraints: Memory cells collected pre-infection included some clones that later responded, suggesting cross-reactive memory joined. Contracting CD8+ clones were enriched in EMRA, CD4+ mainly in CM and EM.

Germline-derived CDR1 and CDR2 are SGHRS and YFSETQ. V gave up 4 bases and J gave up 5 bases, with 9 bases separating them. The CDR3 totals 13 residues. This clonotype was detected many times. The antigen is undetermined. The 5'RACE method, run with constant-segment primers, produced TCR alpha and TCR beta cDNA libraries (carrying sample barcodes and UMIs). TCRdb re-derived calls from the 5' RACE reads in MiXCR, one entry per CDR3 protein. The data contain about 560,000 distinct CDR3 sequences, roughly 17% of them seen just once; the ten biggest clones take up around 12%. The sequence was obtained from an adult woman who had mild COVID-19 (a few samples of this study predate the infection). Cell type and time point are not known. V and J are TRBV5-1 and TRBJ2-2, with D possibly matching TRBD1 (6 bases). The specimen was PBMCs or a T cell subset sorted from them (not recorded which). The CDR3 DNA reads TGCGCCAGCAGCGTGCAGGGGACCGGGGAGCTGTTTTTT. This translates into CASSVQGTGELFF.